Each of the 17 T cell receptor beta chains below was sequenced from the same sample in a study of T cell repertoires in cytomegalovirus infection. TCRdb processed the reads anew with MiXCR; each CDR3 protein has one entry. The repertoire has roughly 280,000 distinct CDR3 sequences, less than 25% of them found once; the top ten carry approximately 19%. Antigens of these TCRs are unknown. The source was cultured PBMCs, collected from culture after CMV antigen stimulation. These receptors were collected from a human donor in good health (CMV status not recorded). Some clones in this sample may be carry-over from other donors' samples.

This clonotype showed up many times. The chain has TRBV7-8 and TRBJ2-4; D not resolved. The germline V gene has CDR1 SGHVS and CDR2 FQNEAQ. Trimming pared 1 base from V and 0 bases from J, leaving 10 bases between. The CDR3 totals 16 residues. CDR3 DNA: TGTGCCAGCAGCTTAGGGGTGACCCTAGCCAAAAACATTCAGTACTTC. Translated: CASSLGVTLAKNIQYF.

The genes are TRBV5-5 and TRBJ2-1; 11 positions match TRBD2. Trimming took 2 bases from V and 3 from J; bases not matched to a gene: 7. The CDR3 loop spans 17 amino acids. Germline CDR1 SGHKS, CDR2 YYEKEE (reference sequence). CDR3: CASSFLTSGGYYNEQFF. In DNA form, the CDR3 reads TGTGCCAGCAGCTTCTTAACTAGCGGGGGATACTACAATGAGCAGTTCTTC.

V gene TRBV12-3 or TRBV12-4 combines with J gene TRBJ1-2; a possible D gene is TRBD1 (6 bases). This CDR3 is built from 13 residues. The V gene lost 5 bases and the J gene lost 4 bases, with 11 bases spanning the gap. The CDR3: CASSSQGTYGYTF. The CDR3 DNA reads TGTGCCAGCAGTAGTCAGGGGACCTATGGCTACACCTTC.

The chain recombines TRBV29-1 with TRBJ2-3; 9 positions agree with TRBD1. Trimming at V came to 7 bases and at J to 3 bases, leaving 8 bases not matched to a gene. The CDR3 has 14 residues. Germline CDR1 and CDR2: SQVTM and ANQGSEA. The CDR3 loop reads CSALGQGRTDTQYF. DNA of the CDR3: TGCAGCGCCCTCGGACAGGGGAGAACAGATACGCAGTATTTT.

J is TRBJ2-3 and V is TRBV24-1, with 9 bases lining up with TRBD2. Germline CDR1 and CDR2: KGHDR and SFDVKD. Losses at the gene ends were 4 bases for V and 2 bases for J; bases not matched to a gene: 6. This CDR3 spans 16 amino acids. The CDR3 DNA sequence: TGTGCCACCAGTGACCGACTAGCGGTTAACACAGATACGCAGTATTTT. As protein: CATSDRLAVNTDTQYF.

This clonotype showed up many times. CDR3: CASRPGGRGTGELFF. CDR3 in DNA: TGTGCCAGCAGGCCAGGCGGGAGAGGCACCGGGGAGCTGTTTTTT. The chain employs TRBV7-2 and TRBJ2-2; 7 bases align to TRBD2. V shed 6 bases, J shed 4 bases, and the junction held 8 bases outside the gene matches. Germline V CDR1 and CDR2: SGHTA, FQGNSA. CDR3 length equals 15 residues.

Only a few counts were recorded for this clonotype. The V gene is TRBV30, the J gene TRBJ2-1; D gene ambiguous. Germline V gene lookup returns CDR1 GTSNPN and CDR2 SVGIG (reference sequence). The CDR3 runs 16 residues. V lost 7 bases, J lost 0 bases, and 19 bases lay in between. Here the CDR3 reads CASLKLRNPSYNEQFF. The CDR3 nucleotides read TGTGCCTCCTTAAAACTTAGGAACCCCTCCTACAATGAGCAGTTCTTC.

This chain links TRBV5-8 with TRBJ2-7; a weak D match, TRBD2 (5 bases). The germline V gene has CDR1 SGHTS and CDR2 YDEGEE. This CDR3 spans 14 amino acids. V lost 4 bases to trimming and J lost 1 base, with 12 bases between them. The CDR3 loop is CASSPGVRSYEQYF. As DNA, the CDR3 is TGTGCCAGCAGCCCCGGGGTCCGATCCTACGAGCAGTACTTC.

This chain uses TRBV2 with TRBJ2-3, with D possibly TRBD2 on 6 matching bases. Germline V gene data show CDR1 as SNHLY and CDR2 as FYNNEI. V was pared by 8 bases and J by 5 bases, with 11 bases between. The CDR3 has 12 amino acids. The CDR3 region is CASRPGVDTQYF. CDR3 sequence (DNA): TGTGCCAGCCGCCCGGGAGTAGATACGCAGTATTTT.

This clonotype was observed a few times. This chain links TRBV12-3 or TRBV12-4 with TRBJ1-6, with unresolved D. This CDR3 is built from 13 residues. The V end was cut by 2 bases, the J end by 9 bases, with 8 bases between. CDR3 sequence: CASSLTGSSPLHF. CDR3 DNA sequence: TGTGCCAGCAGTTTAACCGGGAGTTCACCCCTCCACTTT.

In its sample, this clonotype was seen many times. J is TRBJ1-5 and V is TRBV7-2; D remains unclear. In germline, CDR1 is SGHTA, CDR2 FQGNSA. Between the trimmed V and J ends, which lost 1 base and 0 bases, there was a span of 10 bases. The CDR3 sequence is 16 residues long. This CDR3 is CASSLGSRYSNQPQHF. CDR3 bases: TGTGCCAGCAGCTTAGGAAGCAGGTATAGCAATCAGCCCCAGCATTTT.

There are many counts of this clonotype. The chain is built from TRBV12-3 or TRBV12-4 and TRBJ1-1; D unclear. V lost 5 bases and J 0 bases, leaving 10 bases between the germline ends. This CDR3 contains 14 residues. The CDR3 here is CASSPRRMNTEAFF. The CDR3 DNA is TGTGCCAGCAGTCCCCGAAGGATGAACACTGAAGCTTTCTTT.

This clonotype was seen more than once but under ten times. The V call is TRBV6-1, the J call TRBJ2-7; D assignment may be TRBD1 or TRBD2 (5 bases each). CDR1 and CDR2 from the germline V gene are MNHNS and SASEGT. The CDR3 contains 15 residues. The V end lost 5 bases, the J end lost 3 bases, and 17 bases lay between the germline ends. This CDR3 reads CASSSRDPLIYEQYV. In DNA, the CDR3 is TGTGCCAGCAGTTCGAGGGACCCGTTAATCTACGAGCAGTACGTC.

This clonotype was detected ten times or more. The V and J genes are TRBV20-1 and TRBJ2-5; TRBD1 is a possible D gene (5 bases). The CDR3 consists of 14 residues. The germline V gene has CDR1 DFQATT and CDR2 SNEGSKA (reference sequence). V lost 1 base and J lost 0, with 9 bases in between. The CDR3 protein is CSARGPRDQETQYF. DNA of the CDR3: TGCAGTGCTAGAGGGCCCAGGGACCAAGAGACCCAGTACTTC.

This clonotype was found many times. The V and J genes are TRBV7-9 and TRBJ1-5; D not resolved. Looked up from germline, CDR1 is SEHNR and CDR2 is FQNEAQ (reference sequence). V dropped 3 bases and J dropped 15 bases, with 15 bases sitting between them. CDR3 length: 12 residues. As DNA, the CDR3 is TGTGCCAGCAGCTTGGGCGGGATCACATGGCATTTT. It is translated as CASSLGGITWHF.

The chain combines TRBV7-2 with TRBJ1-1, with D perhaps TRBD1 (5 bases). The CDR3 has 16 residues. Germline CDR1 and CDR2: SGHTA and FQGNSA. V was cut by 0 bases and J by 5 bases, with 16 bases left in between. CDR3 amino acids: CASSLASTGAKTEAFF. The DNA for the CDR3 is TGTGCCAGCAGCTTAGCATCGACCGGGGCAAAAACTGAAGCTTTCTTT.

The rearrangement uses TRBV10-3 and TRBJ1-1; the D is unclear. Trimming took 11 bases from V and 0 from J, leaving 13 bases between them. Per germline, CDR1 ENHRY and CDR2 SYGVKD. The CDR3 is 13 amino acids. CDR3 DNA sequence: TGTGCCCATCAAGACGGAGTGAACACTGAAGCTTTCTTT. It encodes CAHQDGVNTEAFF.